Sequencing of this T cell receptor (beta chain) was carried out in a study of cytomegalovirus exposure and HLA in healthy donors. V lost 3 bases and J 1 base, leaving 22 bases between the germline ends. This CDR3 contains 18 residues. Germline loops: CDR1 SGHRS, CDR2 YFSETQ. 60 Vbeta and 13 Jbeta primers were used in PCR. TCRdb keeps only in-frame clones here, not all; method: immunoSEQ multiplex PCR. The sample includes about 180,000 clones, under 80% of them seen just once. The sample comprised PBMCs. The rearrangement links TRBV5-1 to TRBJ1-1; D may be TRBD1 (6 bases). The receptor comes from a human donor in good health. The chain's CDR3 is CASSSSGRGAPSNTEAFF. The CDR3 DNA follows: TGCGCCAGCAGCTCCTCGGGACGGGGGGCTCCCTCGAACACTGAAGCTTTCTTT.